This entry concerns a single TCR beta chain. Its antigen is not identified. The source of the sample is a study of graft-versus-host responses after intestinal transplantation. In the study overall: Recipients had transplants, and these were multivisceral, liver-intestinal, or isolated intestinal. Recipients uniformly received anti-thymocyte globulin induction, followed by tacrolimus and steroids for approximately 3 years.

Study results and limitations: Across patients carrying graft-donor T cell macrochimerism, allografts held high graft-versus-host to host-versus-graft clonal ratios. Among recipient marrow samples, GvH clones were found; some appeared first in ileum or blood.

Sequenced by immunoSEQ multiplex PCR; TCRdb stores in-frame clones only, minus some. This sample has fewer than 60,000 clones, with approximately 84% found just once. V was pared by 2 bases and J by 3 bases, with 9 bases between. CDR3 size: 13 residues. Germline V CDR1 and CDR2: SGHNT, YYREEE (reference sequence). The receptor's source is a human donor who was the organ donor for an intestinal transplant. The rearrangement links TRBV5-4 to TRBJ2-7; D is uncertain. The sample consisted of unstimulated CD4+ T cells sorted from spleen or lymph node cells, taken before transplant. CDR3 DNA sequence: TGTGCCAGCAGCTTTGGACCGGACTACGAGCAGTACTTC. Amino acid sequence: CASSFGPDYEQYF.